One T cell receptor beta chain is described in this entry. The clone's antigen remains unknown. Base-call qualities are not available, and no considerably larger clone is one nucleotide away. The CDR3, cysteine through phenylalanine, is 14 amino acids long. The kept DNA is CDR3 alone, 42 bases in frame from the first base. The germline V gene encodes CDR1 DFQATT and CDR2 SNEGSKA (reference sequence). V drops 5 bases and J drops 2 bases, leaving 15 bases in between. The library was generated by 5' RACE. TCRdb names Illumina HiSeq 2500 as the instrument used. A second PCR of roughly 7 to 12 cycles was run with a J-beta primer mix and a sample-barcoded 5' primer. A template-switch 5' adaptor carrying 12 random nucleotides introduced a unique molecular identifier onto each TCR beta cDNA molecule. At least 2.5 million CDR3-containing paired-end reads were obtained from each sample. All of the RNA was converted into first-strand cDNA using the Mint cDNA synthesis kit, with a TRBC-specific oligonucleotide serving as the primer. Following uracil-DNA glycosylase treatment, all cDNA underwent a first 18-cycle PCR with the universal primers M1SS and BC2_uni_R. As for the authors' bioinformatics: For normalization, 1 million high-quality reads were randomly selected from each sample, with every read carrying a distinct molecular identifier. Instead of being binned into consensus sequences, reads with shared molecular identifiers were discarded. MiTCR, with a Q25 quality threshold and the strictest error-elimination algorithm, was used for CDR3 identification, clonotype clustering and error correction. A nonparametric unseen species model using Euler transformation provided a lower-bound estimate of total TCR beta diversity. Clones were called with MiXCR by TCRdb after fastp trimmed the public reads at Q25, and only in-frame beta chains were retained. Every CDR3 protein is listed once, alongside the most common genes and DNA of its rows. Clone size and V and J calls follow TCRdb, not the original study. Present in this sample are about 1.6 million distinct CDR3 sequences, about 31% of which were seen just once. The ten largest clones take up around 10% of the sample.

The donors were about 40 Caucasian individuals from Russia, aged roughly 6 to 100 years, who were systemically healthy. Each donor gave about 9.7 milliliters of peripheral blood, drawn into EDTA-treated Vacutainer tubes. Ficoll-Paque density-gradient centrifugation was used to isolate PBMCs, with at least 6.5 million per sample. Trizol reagent was used to extract total RNA from the PBMCs, yielding at least 5.5 micrograms per sample. For every donor, flow cytometry on a PBMC aliquot measured the percentage of naive CD45RAhigh/CD27high T cells. This record belongs to a study of blood T cells in healthy people across ages (dated by TCRdb to 2015 to 2017). Regarding the complete study: In model experiments, roughly one uniquely barcoded TCR beta cDNA molecule per two T cells was captured by template switching. Age-related changes in TCR beta repertoire diversity were measured in the study by deep sequencing normalized with unique cDNA molecular identifiers. The donors were divided into four age groups: young (average around 16 years), middle-aged (about 39), aged (about 60) and long-lived (around 87). Donors of different ages were randomly distributed across sequencing lanes to avoid experimental bias. The study analyzed two additional independent replicas of 1 million unique cDNA reads from the same blood draw for two donors, one aged 18 to 30 and one aged 80 or older.

The investigation overall reported the following: Observed TCR beta diversity per million T cells fell roughly linearly with age, and a significant reduction was already apparent by age roughly 40. Because donor CMV infection status was unknown, age-related changes in expanded clonotypes were potentially confounded. Estimates of total diversity from one million sequenced T cells were regarded as lower bounds and underestimates. Compared with the aged group, the long-lived group had more naive CD4+ T cells, fewer expanded clones and increased TCR diversity, suggesting age selection. Observed TCR beta diversity correlated strongly with the percentage of naive T cells measured by flow cytometry. Bulk unsorted PBMC profiling prevented conclusive comparison of naive and antigen-experienced compartments.

The TCR originated in a woman in her 30s in good health. Sequencing was performed on blood. Recombination linked TRBV20-1 to TRBJ2-5; possibly the D gene is TRBD1, per 6 matching bases. In nucleotide form, the sequence is TGCAGTGCTCCGACAGGCCGGACACAAGAGACCCAGTACTTC. This encodes CSAPTGRTQETQYF.